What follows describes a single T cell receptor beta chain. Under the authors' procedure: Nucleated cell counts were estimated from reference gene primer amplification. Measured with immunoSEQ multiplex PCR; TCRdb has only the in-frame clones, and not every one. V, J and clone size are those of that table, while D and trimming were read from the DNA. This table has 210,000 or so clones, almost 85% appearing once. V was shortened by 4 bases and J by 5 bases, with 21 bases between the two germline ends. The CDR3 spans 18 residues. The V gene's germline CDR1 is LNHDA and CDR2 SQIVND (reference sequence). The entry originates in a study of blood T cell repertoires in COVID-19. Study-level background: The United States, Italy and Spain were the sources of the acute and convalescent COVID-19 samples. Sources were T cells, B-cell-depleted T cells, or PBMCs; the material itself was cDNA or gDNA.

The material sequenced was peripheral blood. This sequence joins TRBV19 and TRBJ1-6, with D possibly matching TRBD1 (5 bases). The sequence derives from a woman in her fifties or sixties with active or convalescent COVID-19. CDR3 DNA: TGTGCCAGTAGTAGGGGAGGACATTTCCCGACGAATAATTCACCCCTCCACTTT. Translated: CASSRGGHFPTNNSPLHF.